Listed below are T cell receptor beta chains from one sample, sequenced in a study of T-cell memory formation after mild COVID-19. TCRdb used MiXCR to reprocess the 5' RACE reads, holding one entry per CDR3 protein. The sample consists of around 250,000 distinct CDR3 sequences, roughly 17% of them appearing once. The material sequenced was PBMCs or a T cell subset sorted from them (not recorded which). The receptors shown here come from a man younger than 30 who had mild COVID-19 (a few samples of this study predate the infection). Cell type and time point are not known. The conserved cysteine and the conserved F or W are not part of the CDR3 here.

>TRBV10-3
ATGRVDTEAF
>TRBV2
ASSESTEAF
>TRBV7-2
ASIRTGPADTQY
>TRBV7-6
ASKEDRVEETQY
>TRBV18
ASSPLGPGGGNSPLH
>TRBV12-3/TRBV12-4
ASSLAGDNEQF
>TRBV11-2
ASSLDQRETPLH
>TRBV7-2
ASRNVRGGDTQY
>TRBV6-2/TRBV6-3
ASSFGLGPF
>TRBV20-1
SVPKVNQPQH
>TRBV24-1
ATSDGGGYEQF
>TRBV7-2
ASSLVLGPLYNEQF
>TRBV12-3/TRBV12-4
AIHRNTGELF
>TRBV7-2
ASSPTPYGYT
>TRBV6-5
ASRLSVAGSPLH
>TRBV5-1
ASIGDRMNTEAF
>TRBV3-1
ASSHRRSYEQY
>TRBV12-3/TRBV12-4
ASSPQGGDQPQH
>TRBV7-9
ASSRFRGSRDTEAF
>TRBV20-1
SARPAGSGSPTDTQY
>TRBV24-1
ATSVTGTGHLSSYNEQF
>TRBV4-3
ASSQVGTGGAGTEAF
>TRBV6-5
ASSPRNTETQY
>TRBV18
ASSPPSDGGDTQY
>TRBV4-1
ASSRGTGGINQPQH
>TRBV15
ATSRDHGGAEAF
>TRBV6-5
ASSYRAGGHGDTQY
>TRBV2
ASSAGRDQPYTQY
>TRBV12-3/TRBV12-4
ASRASGRLSNNEQF
>TRBV12-3/TRBV12-4
ASSSRVSPLH
>TRBV6-5
ASSYGQGYNEQF
>TRBV4-1
ASSQVLGRSSYEQY
>TRBV20-1
SARDSTSGGSYEQY
>TRBV7-9
ASSFGGRTEAF
>TRBV5-1
ASSFLAENTEAF
>TRBV20-1
SARALGQGEQY
>TRBV4-1
ASSQGLEPTDTQY
>TRBV6-5
ASSYSGGAGEQY
>TRBV21-1
ASSKGGSYHGYT
>TRBV20-1
SAPWTGGNNEQF
>TRBV27
ASRPTAYYGYT
>TRBV29-1
SVSLLGSTDTQY
>TRBV6-6
ACTGTGPVNTEAF
>TRBV6-2/TRBV6-3
ASSYPKPRQGGYSPLH
>TRBV6-2/TRBV6-3
ASTTGAYNEQF
>TRBV15
ATSRGVGQGDEKLF
>TRBV12-3/TRBV12-4
ASSLTSGGSDTQY
>TRBV14
ASSQDRYWRDTNTEAF
>TRBV12-3/TRBV12-4
ASSSKAAGTEAV
>TRBV18
ASSSGTGGFTEAF
>TRBV6-2/TRBV6-3
ASGRGLYEQY
>TRBV7-9
ASSLGTGDWYNEQF
>TRBV29-1
SVGQGRLEPQH